This T cell receptor (beta chain) was captured in a study of T cell clusters in autoimmune cytopenias. Study information: The mean age of healthy donor controls was almost 57 years, the median approximately 60 years.

Considering frequency, this clonotype is medium-sized (0.01 to 0.1%). Antigen: not known. CDR1 is MNHEY and CDR2 is SVGAGI in the germline V gene. This CDR3 region has 15 residues. Study-wide points: Clustering suggested that physiological T cell clusters were missing in primary autoimmune cytopenia patients.

TRB rearrangements were amplified by touch-down multiplex PCR with mixed TRB-A/B primers. TCRdb processed the multiplex PCR reads again and assigns one entry to each CDR3 protein, with no DNA. Here the sample table reports 7,000 or so distinct CDR3 sequences. TRB amplification used 200 to 250 ng of peripheral blood genomic DNA. These sequences were also reported in another study, on T cell repertoires in aging, cancer and after chemotherapy.

Sequencing used peripheral blood. The chain combines TRBV6-5 with TRBJ2-2; the D gene TCRdb calls, TRBD1, cannot be checked with no DNA. The clonotype was recovered from a human donor in good health. CDR3 sequence: CASSDRGANTGELFF.